These T cell receptor beta chains were read from a single sample in a study of T cells in Graves' hyperthyroidism and ophthalmopathy. MiXCR was run by TCRdb on the multiplex PCR reads, yielding one entry per CDR3 protein. The repertoire consists of fewer than 200,000 distinct CDR3 sequences, with about 15% occurring once and the leading ten covering roughly 29%. The material sequenced was blood. These receptors all come from a woman between 45 and 65 years old with Graves' hyperthyroidism. CDR3s include the opening cysteine and the closing phenylalanine or tryptophan. Fields, in order: V gene, J gene, D gene, CDR3 protein. A D gene is named only where the DNA matches it firmly.

>TRBV7-2|TRBJ2-7|NA
CASSSSMGEQYF
>TRBV6-1|TRBJ1-6|TRBD1
CASRAQGALYNSPLHF
>TRBV18|TRBJ1-5|NA
CASSLAVGSNQPQHF
>TRBV4-3|TRBJ2-1|NA
CASSQDLSRGALDEQFF
>TRBV4-2|TRBJ2-2|NA
CASSPQGWNTGELFF
>TRBV19|TRBJ2-7|TRBD2
CASSNGLAGGTYEQYF
>TRBV5-4|TRBJ1-2|NA
CASAQSDLNYGYTF
>TRBV10-1|TRBJ1-2|TRBD1
CASRIMTGTGTYGYTF
>TRBV28|TRBJ2-7|NA
CASSLEARPLYEQYF
>TRBV12-3/TRBV12-4|TRBJ1-6|NA
CASTTGPNSPLHF
>TRBV5-1|TRBJ2-2|TRBD1
CASSLEQGGYTGELFF